This TCR beta chain is drawn from a study of neurological immune-mediated disorders. The germline CDR1 and CDR2 sequences are SGDLS and YYNGEE. This CDR3 is built from 15 residues. With respect to this clonotype: The junction differs from germline at one of its ends, possibly a read error.

TCRdb itself ran the 5' RACE reads through MiXCR, one entry per CDR3 protein. The profile covers tens of thousands of distinct CDR3 sequences, with almost 3.5% appearing a single time and about 4% taken by the ten largest. Sequences were obtained from PBMCs. This rearrangement joins TRBV9 to TRBJ1-6; the D gene is possibly TRBD1 (5 bases). The clonotype comes from a man aged 40-55 years with multiple sclerosis. In nucleotides, the CDR3 is TGTGCCAGCAGCGTAGATTCGGGGGAGGACTCAACCCTCAACTTT. It specifies CASSVDSGEDSTLNF.